A single sample is the source of the 31 T cell receptor beta chains below, sequenced in a study of T cells in Graves' hyperthyroidism and ophthalmopathy. Amplified TCR beta CDR3 regions derived from RNA transcripts. The TCR CDR3 first-round RT-PCR relied on the HTBI primer set. TCRdb processed the multiplex PCR reads anew with MiXCR; each CDR3 protein has one entry. The table records around 300,000 distinct CDR3 sequences, 12% to 15% of them present only once. Sample: blood. The receptors were sampled from a woman in her thirties or forties with Graves' hyperthyroidism.

This clonotype has a count of ten or more. The CDR3 spells CASSYDQSRTEAFF. CDR3 in DNA: TGTGCCAGCAGTTACGACCAAAGTCGGACTGAAGCTTTCTTT. This rearrangement joins TRBV6-1 to TRBJ1-1; D gene unclear. V lost 5 bases, J lost 5 bases, and 15 bases lay in between. The CDR3 sequence is 14 residues long. The germline gives CDR1 MNHNS, CDR2 SASEGT.

This clonotype occurred many times. The chain links TRBV19 to TRBJ1-2, with D unresolved. CDR3 length: 13 residues. With 2 bases removed from V and 2 bases from J, the gap between germline ends came to 6 bases. Germline V gives CDR1 LNHDA, CDR2 SQIVND (reference sequence). The CDR3 DNA reads TGTGCCAGTAGTATACAAGTGAACTATGGCTACACCTTC. It specifies CASSIQVNYGYTF.

The rearrangement joins TRBV20-1 to TRBJ2-2; possible D gene TRBD1, 6 bases. Per the germline V gene, CDR1 is DFQATT and CDR2 is SNEGSKA (reference sequence). V was pared by 5 bases and J by 4 bases, with 14 bases between. The CDR3 loop spans 14 amino acids. In DNA, the CDR3 is TGCAGTGCTTTCGGGACATTTAGCACCGGGGAGCTGTTTTTT. Protein: CSAFGTFSTGELFF.

This clonotype was recorded a few times. The V and J genes are TRBV9 and TRBJ1-1; unclear D gene. CDR3 length equals 12 residues. Germline V gene sequence: CDR1 SGDLS, CDR2 YYNGEE. V lost 7 bases and J lost 6, with 13 bases in between. The CDR3, as DNA: TGTGCCAGCGGGTCGGACTATTCTGAAGCTTTCTTT. Translated, it gives CASGSDYSEAFF.

Many counts were recorded for this clonotype. The chain carries TRBV7-9 and TRBJ2-3; D is unresolved. Per the germline V gene, CDR1 is SEHNR and CDR2 is FQNEAQ (reference sequence). The CDR3 has 14 amino acids. V was cut by 2 bases and J by 2 bases, with 8 bases left in between. The CDR3, as DNA: TGTGCCAGCAGCTTAAGAGCCCCCACAGATACGCAGTATTTT. Protein: CASSLRAPTDTQYF.

In this sample, this clonotype turned up many times. V is TRBV11-3 and J is TRBJ2-1; TRBD2 matches 13 bases. Germline loops: CDR1 SGHNT, CDR2 YENEEA. Unmatched junction bases numbered 8, after V lost 1 base and J lost 8 bases. CDR3 length: 17 residues. This CDR3 reads CASSLGTSGSVSDEQFF. The CDR3, as DNA: TGTGCCAGCAGCTTAGGGACTAGCGGGAGTGTTAGCGATGAGCAGTTCTTC.

The CDR3 nucleotides are TGTGCCAGCTCAAGACAGGGGGATCAGCCCCAGCATTTT. It is translated as CASSRQGDQPQHF. The rearrangement uses TRBV18 and TRBJ1-5, with 9 bases lining up with TRBD1. CDR3 length: 13 residues. V was pared by 5 bases and J by 5 bases, with 1 base of the junction left unmatched. Germline assignment: CDR1 KGHSH and CDR2 LQKENI.

V gene TRBV9 combines with J gene TRBJ1-5, with a possible D match to TRBD1 (5 bases). CDR1 is SGDLS and CDR2 is YYNGEE in the germline V gene. The germline V and J ends were trimmed by 1 base and 3 bases, with 11 bases remaining between them. The CDR3 spans 15 residues. Here the CDR3 DNA reads TGTGCCAGCAGCGTAACGCCAGGGCCCAATCAGCCCCAGCATTTT. Its translation is CASSVTPGPNQPQHF.

J is TRBJ1-3 and V is TRBV19; unclear D gene. The germline gives CDR1 LNHDA, CDR2 SQIVND (reference sequence). V dropped 3 bases and J dropped 3 bases, with 6 bases sitting between them. The CDR3 consists of 13 residues. CDR3 nucleotide sequence: TGTGCCAGTAGTATCCAGCATGGAAACACCATATATTTT. It translates to CASSIQHGNTIYF.

This clonotype came up many times. This chain joins TRBV6-1 and TRBJ2-7; D remains ambiguous. V lost 5 bases to trimming and J lost 5 bases, with 19 bases between them. CDR3 size: 15 residues. Germline V gives CDR1 MNHNS, CDR2 SASEGT. CDR3 coding DNA: TGTGCCAGCAGTTTCAGTTTCGCCCGCGCGGACGAGCAGTACTTC. Amino acids: CASSFSFARADEQYF.

The rearrangement uses TRBV19 and TRBJ2-6; tentatively, D is TRBD1 (5 bases). The V end was cut by 2 bases, the J end by 3 bases, with 14 bases between. The CDR3 runs 17 residues. Germline loops: CDR1 LNHDA, CDR2 SQIVND (reference sequence). The CDR3 loop reads CASSIRGSPVGANVLTF. The CDR3 coding sequence is TGTGCCAGTAGTATAAGGGGCTCCCCCGTTGGGGCCAACGTCCTGACTTTC.

This clonotype was counted many times. The CDR3 DNA is TGCAGTGCTAGAGAACCGAGCGGGCGTATCAATGAGCAGTTCTTC. Its protein product is CSAREPSGRINEQFF. The chain combines TRBV20-1 with TRBJ2-1, with D possibly matching TRBD2 (6 bases). Germline CDR1 reads DFQATT; CDR2 reads SNEGSKA (reference sequence). The CDR3 consists of 15 residues. V gave up 0 bases and J gave up 6 bases, with 15 bases separating them.

The chain joins TRBV28 to TRBJ2-1; 10 bases line up with TRBD2. CDR3 length equals 19 residues. CDR1 and CDR2 from the germline V gene are MDHEN and SYDVKM. The V gene end was trimmed by 4 bases and the J gene end by 10 bases; junction bases not matched to a gene: 22. CDR3 sequence: CASSSPSGRAVSPPGEQFF. The CDR3 nucleotides are TGTGCCAGCAGTTCCCCAAGCGGGAGGGCCGTTTCCCCACCGGGGGAGCAGTTCTTC. The full variable domain, rest sourced from reference TRBV28 and TRBJ2-1, is DVKVTQSSRYLVKRTGEKVFLECVQDMDHENMFWYRQDPGLGLRLIYFSYDVKMKEKGDIPEGYSVSREKKERFSLILESASTNQTSMYLCASSSPSGRAVSPPGEQFFGPGTRLTVL.

This clonotype was observed many times. The chain couples TRBV6-1 to TRBJ2-5; weak D call: TRBD1 (6 bases). The germline CDR1 and CDR2 sequences are MNHNS and SASEGT. This CDR3 has 15 amino acids. Trimming stripped 8 bases from V and 1 base from J, with 17 bases between. Here the CDR3 reads CASQSVGAFQETQYF. In DNA, the CDR3 is TGTGCCAGCCAATCGGTGGGGGCATTCCAAGAGACCCAGTACTTC.

This clonotype was detected many times. The chain's CDR3 is CASLLGTGGQPQHF. CDR3 nucleotide sequence: TGTGCCAGCCTACTCGGGACAGGCGGTCAGCCCCAGCATTTT. This chain links TRBV28 with TRBJ1-5; 8 bases are a match to TRBD1. The CDR3 is 14 residues long. Germline V gene sequence: CDR1 MDHEN, CDR2 SYDVKM. With V trimmed by 8 bases and J by 6 bases, 9 bases remained unmatched.

In its sample, this clonotype was seen many times. V gene TRBV29-1 combines with J gene TRBJ1-5; D gene ambiguous. V lost 5 bases and J lost 6, with 11 bases in between. This CDR3 has 12 amino acids. In germline, CDR1 is SQVTM, CDR2 ANQGSEA. CDR3 nucleotide sequence: TGCAGCGTTTCGGACGGGCTTCAGCCCCAGCATTTT. Its translation: CSVSDGLQPQHF.

The chain employs TRBV14 and TRBJ1-2, with D hard to call. This CDR3 is 12 amino acids long. Germline assignment: CDR1 SGHDN and CDR2 FVKESK. The ends were cut back, 3 bases at V and 8 bases at J, with 10 bases in the middle. The CDR3 reads CASSHYGLGYTF. The CDR3 bases are TGTGCCAGCAGCCATTACGGTCTGGGCTACACCTTC.

This clonotype has a count of ten or more. For the CDR3, the DNA is TGTGCCAGCAGCCTTACGAGCTATGGCTACACCTTC. This sequence encodes CASSLTSYGYTF. The genes are TRBV7-9 and TRBJ1-2; D not certain. The CDR3 sequence is 12 residues long. Germline CDR1 and CDR2: SEHNR and FQNEAQ (reference sequence). V was shortened by 5 bases and J by 4 bases, with 8 bases between the two germline ends.

This clonotype came up many times. The chain has TRBV20-1 and TRBJ1-5; D might be TRBD1 (5 bases). Germline values: CDR1 DFQATT, CDR2 SNEGSKA (reference sequence). This CDR3 comprises 15 residues. V lost 0 bases and J 6 bases, leaving 15 bases between the germline ends. In DNA, the CDR3 is TGCAGTGCTAGAGATAAGGGGCGGAGTACTCAGCCCCAGCATTTT. This encodes CSARDKGRSTQPQHF.

This clonotype has a count of ten or more. The chain carries TRBV2 and TRBJ2-1; 14 positions match TRBD2. V shed 5 bases and J 9 bases; nucleotides not matched to a gene: 3. The CDR3 length is 14 residues. From germline, CDR1 is SNHLY and CDR2 FYNNEI. The DNA for the CDR3 is TGTGCCAGCAGTCCTGGACTAGCGGGAGGTGAGCAGTTCTTC. As protein: CASSPGLAGGEQFF.

In this sample, this clonotype turned up a few times. The chain has TRBV19 and TRBJ2-1, with a tentative D call TRBD2 (6 bases). Germline V lookup: CDR1 LNHDA, CDR2 SQIVND (reference sequence). With 2 bases removed from V and 8 bases from J, the gap between germline ends came to 16 bases. The CDR3 runs 15 residues. CDR3 residues: CASSILLFGRDEQFF. The CDR3 nucleotides are TGTGCCAGTAGTATACTCCTCTTCGGGAGAGATGAGCAGTTCTTC.

This clonotype was detected ten times or more. The rearrangement joins TRBV28 to TRBJ2-7; 7 nucleotides line up with TRBD2. The germline V gene encodes CDR1 MDHEN and CDR2 SYDVKM. The length of the CDR3 is 12 residues. The trim removed 5 bases at V and 3 bases at J, leaving 1 base unmatched. The DNA of the CDR3 is TGTGCCAGCAGTGCGGGAGTCTACGAGCAGTACTTC. Protein product: CASSAGVYEQYF.

This clonotype was seen repeatedly, ten times or more. This chain joins TRBV28 and TRBJ2-3; D might be TRBD2 (5 bases). The V gene's germline CDR1 is MDHEN and CDR2 SYDVKM. Trimming stripped 5 bases from V and 4 bases from J, with 13 bases between. This CDR3 has 14 amino acids. The CDR3 protein is CASSGEIGSDTQYF. CDR3 nucleotides: TGTGCCAGCAGTGGGGAGATTGGGTCAGATACGCAGTATTTT.

This clonotype was counted many times. V gene TRBV20-1 combines with J gene TRBJ2-2, with TRBD2 as a possible D gene (6 bases). Germline assignment: CDR1 DFQATT and CDR2 SNEGSKA (reference sequence). Trimming shortened V by 4 bases and J by 2 bases, and 11 bases separated the two germline ends. CDR3 length: 14 amino acids. CDR3 sequence reads: CSATPSDNTGELFF. Here the CDR3 DNA reads TGCAGTGCTACCCCTAGCGACAACACCGGGGAGCTGTTTTTT.

The rearrangement links TRBV18 to TRBJ1-1, with D possibly being TRBD1 (6 bases). The germline CDR1 and CDR2 sequences are KGHSH and LQKENI. Trimming shortened V by 1 base and J by 6 bases, and 15 bases separated the two germline ends. The CDR3 runs 15 residues. CDR3 in DNA: TGTGCCAGCTCACCACAGCGGACAGCCTACCCTGAAGCTTTCTTT. This encodes CASSPQRTAYPEAFF.

This clonotype was picked up many times. This chain uses TRBV20-1 with TRBJ1-5, with 10 bases that match TRBD1. The germline gives CDR1 DFQATT, CDR2 SNEGSKA (reference sequence). The trim removed 4 bases at V and 6 bases at J, leaving 9 bases unmatched. CDR3 length equals 15 residues. CDR3 DNA sequence: TGCAGTGCTACAGCAAGACAGGGGGCGGGTCAGCCCCAGCATTTT. It specifies CSATARQGAGQPQHF.

In this sample, this clonotype turned up many times. V usage is TRBV6-1 and J usage is TRBJ2-2; D is perhaps TRBD1 (6 bases). The CDR3 totals 13 residues. V was cut by 7 bases and J by 5 bases, with 11 bases left in between. Germline CDR1 is MNHNS and CDR2 is SASEGT. CDR3 region: CASIKGGTGELFF. CDR3 coding DNA: TGTGCCAGCATCAAAGGGGGAACCGGGGAGCTGTTTTTT.

The table lists this clonotype with many counts. This chain connects TRBV2 to TRBJ1-5, with D hard to call. The CDR3 extends over 13 amino acids. Trimming took 2 bases from V and 6 from J, leaving 8 bases between them. CDR1 and CDR2 from the germline V gene are SNHLY and FYNNEI. CDR3 region: CASSESPAQPQHF. The CDR3 DNA follows: TGTGCCAGCAGTGAAAGTCCTGCTCAGCCCCAGCATTTT.

This clonotype came up many times. The V call is TRBV27, the J call TRBJ2-1, with 13 positions matching TRBD2. The CDR3 has 14 residues. V was pared by 7 bases and J by 8 bases, with 5 bases of the junction left unmatched. Germline loops: CDR1 MNHEY, CDR2 SMNVEV (reference sequence). In nucleotides, the CDR3 is TGTGCCAGCAATTTGGGACTAGCGGGATATGAGCAGTTCTTC. Translated: CASNLGLAGYEQFF.

The J gene is TRBJ1-2, the V gene TRBV28, with 7 bases identical to TRBD1. Per germline, CDR1 MDHEN and CDR2 SYDVKM. V shed 2 bases, J shed 7 bases, and the junction held 4 bases outside the gene matches. CDR3 size: 13 residues. The CDR3 loop reads CASSLPGGGGYTF. In DNA, the CDR3 is TGTGCCAGCAGTTTACCAGGGGGGGGTGGCTACACCTTC.

The V and J genes are TRBV10-3 and TRBJ2-1; 7 bases line up with TRBD1. The CDR3 covers 13 residues. CDR1 ENHRY and CDR2 SYGVKD come from the germline V gene. V shed 11 bases and J 3 bases; nucleotides not matched to a gene: 7. The CDR3 coding sequence is TGTGCCGGAAGGGGGACAGACTACAATGAGCAGTTCTTC. Translating gives CAGRGTDYNEQFF.